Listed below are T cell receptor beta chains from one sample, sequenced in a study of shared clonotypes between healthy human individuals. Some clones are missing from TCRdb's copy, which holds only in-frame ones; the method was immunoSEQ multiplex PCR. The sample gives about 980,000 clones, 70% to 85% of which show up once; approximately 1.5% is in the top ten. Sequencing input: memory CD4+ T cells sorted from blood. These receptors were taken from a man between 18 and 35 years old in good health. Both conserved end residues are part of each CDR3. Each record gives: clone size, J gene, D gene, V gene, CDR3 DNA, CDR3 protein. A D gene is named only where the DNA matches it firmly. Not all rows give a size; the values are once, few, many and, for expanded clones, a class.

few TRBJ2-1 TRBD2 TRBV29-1 TGCAGCGTTCCCCCGGCGGGAGGGAACAATGAGCAGTTCTTC CSVPPAGGNNEQFF
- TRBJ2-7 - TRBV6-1 TGTGCCAGCAGTGTACAGGGTGCCACCTACGAGCAGTACTTC CASSVQGATYEQYF
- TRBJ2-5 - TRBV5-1 TGCGCCAGCAGCCCCTCTACCGAGACCCAGTACTTC CASSPSTETQYF
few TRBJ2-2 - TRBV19 TGTGCCAGTAGTATAGACGGGAGGAACACCGGGGAGCTGTTTTTT CASSIDGRNTGELFF
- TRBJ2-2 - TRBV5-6 TGTGCCAGCAGCTTGGAAGGCCCACTAACAGGCCCCAACACCGGGGAGCTGTTTTTT CASSLEGPLTGPNTGELFF
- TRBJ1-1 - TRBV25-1 TGTGCCAGCAGTGGGCAGTTTTCCATCCCCGAGAAAGCTTTCTTT CASSGQFSIPEKAFF
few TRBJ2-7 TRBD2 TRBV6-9 TGTGCCAGCAGTTCCGGACTAGCGGGAGGCCCCACCTCCTACGAGCAGTACTTC CASSSGLAGGPTSYEQYF
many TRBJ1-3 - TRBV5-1 TGCGCCAGCAGTACGAACACCATATATTTT CASSTNTIYF
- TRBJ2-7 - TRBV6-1 TGTGCCAGCAGTGAAGCCTCCCGGGGCACAAGAGCACAGCGATACGAGCAGTACTTC CASSEASRGTRAQRYEQYF
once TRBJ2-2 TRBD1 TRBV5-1 TGCGCCAGCAGCCAAGGGACAGTCTACACCGGGGAGCTGTTTTTT CASSQGTVYTGELFF
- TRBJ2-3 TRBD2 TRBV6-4 TGTGCCAGCAGTGGGATGACTAGCGGGTGGGTGCAAGATACGCAGTATTTT CASSGMTSGWVQDTQYF
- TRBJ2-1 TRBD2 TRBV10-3 TGTGCCATCCTGACGTCGGGACTAGTTTCTATGTTCTTC CAILTSGLVSMFF
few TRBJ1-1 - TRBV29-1 TGCAGCGTCGATCTGGGCGCGAACACTGAAGCTTTCTTT CSVDLGANTEAFF
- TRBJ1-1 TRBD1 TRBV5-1 TGCGCCAGCCTGGGACAGGGGGCCACTGAAGCTTTCTTT CASLGQGATEAFF
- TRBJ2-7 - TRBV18 TGTGCCAGCTCATCCGGGGTTTCCCCCCACTACGAGCAGTACTTC CASSSGVSPHYEQYF
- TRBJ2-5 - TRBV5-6 TGTGCCAGCAGCTTGAGGTCGTCGACCCAGTACTTC CASSLRSSTQYF
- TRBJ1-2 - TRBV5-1 TGCGCCAGCAGTTCAGGGGAGCGGAACTATGGCTACACCTTC CASSSGERNYGYTF
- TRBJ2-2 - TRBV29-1 TGCAGCGTTAAACGCACCGGGGAGCTGTTTTTT CSVKRTGELFF
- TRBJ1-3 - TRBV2 TGTGCCAGCAGTGAAGCGCGAACGTCTGGAAACACCATATATTTT CASSEARTSGNTIYF
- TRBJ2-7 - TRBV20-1 TGCAGGCCTGGCGAGCAGTACTTC CRPGEQYF
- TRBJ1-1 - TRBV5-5 TGTGCCAGCAGCTTACTCGACGGGAACACTGAAGCTTTCTTT CASSLLDGNTEAFF
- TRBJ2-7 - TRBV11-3 - CASSSLDKTEQYF
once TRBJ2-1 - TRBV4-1 TGCGCCAGCCGTGGGTCGATGTTAAACAATGAGCAGTTCTTC CASRGSMLNNEQFF
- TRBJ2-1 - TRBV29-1 TGCAGCGTTGAAGTTGGGACTTTACGGGATGAGCAGTTCTTC CSVEVGTLRDEQFF
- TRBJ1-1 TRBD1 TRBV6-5 TGTGCCAGCAGTTACAAGGGACAGGTGAACACTGAAGCTTTCTTT CASSYKGQVNTEAFF
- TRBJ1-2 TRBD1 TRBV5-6 TGTGCCAGCAGCTTGGCAGGGGGAGGCGGCTACACCTTC CASSLAGGGGYTF
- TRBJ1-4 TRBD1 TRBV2 TGTGCCAGCAGATCCCAGGGGGCGGGTGAAAAACTGTTTTTT CASRSQGAGEKLFF
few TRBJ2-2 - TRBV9 TGTGCCAGCAGCGTCCGGGACGGGAGGAACACCGGGGAGCTGTTTTTT CASSVRDGRNTGELFF
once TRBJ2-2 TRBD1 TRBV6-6 TGTGCCAGCAGCCGGGACAGGGGGCGCGCCGGGGAGCTGTTTTTT CASSRDRGRAGELFF
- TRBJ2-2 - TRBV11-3 TGTGCCAGCAGCTTAGGTCCAGTGAACACCGGGGAGCTGTTTTTT CASSLGPVNTGELFF
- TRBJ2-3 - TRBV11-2 TGTGCCAGCAGCTTAGTCACAGCGGGTACTAGCACAGATACGCAGTATTTT CASSLVTAGTSTDTQYF
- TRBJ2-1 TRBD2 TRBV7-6 TGTGCCAGCAGCTTAGTTGGAGCGGGAGCCTTCGAGCAGTTCTTC CASSLVGAGAFEQFF
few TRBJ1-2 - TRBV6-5 TGTGCCAGCAGTTACTCGATAACGGCCCACTATGGCTACACCTTC CASSYSITAHYGYTF
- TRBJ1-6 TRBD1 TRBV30 TGTGCCTGGAGTGTAGGCAGGGGGGATTCACCCCTCCACTTT CAWSVGRGDSPLHF
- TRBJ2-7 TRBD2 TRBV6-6 TGTGCCAGCAGTTACTCTGGGACTAGCGGCTACGAGCAGTACTTC CASSYSGTSGYEQYF
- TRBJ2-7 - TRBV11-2 TGTGCCAGCAGCCGGGACGTGAGCTCCTACGAGCAGTACTTC CASSRDVSSYEQYF
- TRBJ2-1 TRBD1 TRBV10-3 TGTGCCATCATGGACAGGGCAGGCAATGAGCAGTTCTTC CAIMDRAGNEQFF
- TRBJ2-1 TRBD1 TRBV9 TGTGCCAGCAGCGGAGGACAGGGGGCGTACAATGAGCAGTTCTTC CASSGGQGAYNEQFF
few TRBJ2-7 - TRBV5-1 TGCGCCAGCAGCTTATGGGGGGCCTTCGAGCAGTACTTC CASSLWGAFEQYF
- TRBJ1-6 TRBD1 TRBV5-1 TGCGCCAGCAGCTTGGTAGGACAGGGAAATTCACCCCTCCACTTT CASSLVGQGNSPLHF
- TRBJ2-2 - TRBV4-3 TGCGCCAGCAGCCAAGATGAAGGGCCCGGGGAGCTGTTTTTT CASSQDEGPGELFF
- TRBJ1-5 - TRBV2 TGTGCCAGCAATGAGAGGGAGGGTCAGCCCCAGCATTTT CASNEREGQPQHF
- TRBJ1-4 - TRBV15 TGTGCCACCCGTAGGGGGGGTTTTAGTGAAAAACTGTTTTTT CATRRGGFSEKLFF
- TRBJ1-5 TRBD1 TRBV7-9 TGTGCCAGCAGCGGGACAGGGGGCATGCAGCCCCAGCATTTT CASSGTGGMQPQHF
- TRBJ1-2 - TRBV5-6 TGTGCCAGCAGCTTGGTACAGGGATCTAACTATGGCTACACCTTC CASSLVQGSNYGYTF